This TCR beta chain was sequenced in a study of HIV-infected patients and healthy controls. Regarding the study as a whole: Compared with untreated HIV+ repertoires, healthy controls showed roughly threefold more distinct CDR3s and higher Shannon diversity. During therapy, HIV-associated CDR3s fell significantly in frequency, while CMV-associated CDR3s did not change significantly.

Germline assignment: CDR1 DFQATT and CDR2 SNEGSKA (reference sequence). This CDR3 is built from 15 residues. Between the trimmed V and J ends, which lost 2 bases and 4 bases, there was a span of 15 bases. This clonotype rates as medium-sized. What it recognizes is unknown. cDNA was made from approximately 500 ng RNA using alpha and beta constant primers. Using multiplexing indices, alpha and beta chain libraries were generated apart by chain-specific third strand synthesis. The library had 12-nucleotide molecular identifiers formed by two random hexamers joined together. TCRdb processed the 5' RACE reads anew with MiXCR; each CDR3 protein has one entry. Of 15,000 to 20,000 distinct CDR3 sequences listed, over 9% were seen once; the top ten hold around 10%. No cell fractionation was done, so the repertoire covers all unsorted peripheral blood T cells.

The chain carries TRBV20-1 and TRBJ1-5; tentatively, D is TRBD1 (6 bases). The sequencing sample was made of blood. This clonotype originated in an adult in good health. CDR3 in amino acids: CSARPAGGVNQPQHF. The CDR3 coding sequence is TGCAGTGCTAGACCGGCGGGGGGCGTTAATCAGCCCCAGCATTTT.